Listed here are 7 T cell receptor beta chains from one sample, sequenced in a study of blood T cell repertoires in COVID-19. Assay used: immunoSEQ multiplex PCR; TCRdb lists only in-frame clones, some missing. The data contain a few hundred thousand clones, 85% to 90% of them singletons. The specimen was peripheral blood. These receptors were taken from a man aged 18 to 35 with COVID-19, enrolled during active disease.

The CDR3 sequence is CASSLIAAEKGEQYF. Here the CDR3 DNA reads TGCGCCAGCAGCTTGATAGCGGCCGAAAAGGGCGAGCAGTACTTC. The chain recombines TRBV5-1 with TRBJ2-7, with D perhaps matching TRBD2 (6 bases). CDR3 length equals 15 residues. V lost 1 base and J lost 6, with 17 bases in between. The V gene's germline CDR1 is SGHRS and CDR2 YFSETQ.

A few counts support this clone. J is TRBJ2-1 and V is TRBV27, with a possible D match to TRBD1 (6 bases). The CDR3 is 17 amino acids. Between the trimmed V and J ends, which lost 2 bases and 1 base, there was a span of 15 bases. In germline, CDR1 is MNHEY, CDR2 SMNVEV (reference sequence). This CDR3 is CASSLAPQGKSYNEQFF. The DNA of the CDR3 is TGTGCCAGCAGTTTAGCCCCCCAGGGGAAATCCTACAATGAGCAGTTCTTC.

The J gene is TRBJ1-2, the V gene TRBV5-4, with D perhaps TRBD1 (5 bases). The CDR3 contains 14 residues. Trimming shortened V by 5 bases and J by 6 bases, and 17 bases separated the two germline ends. The germline V gene encodes CDR1 SGHNT and CDR2 YYREEE (reference sequence). CDR3 sequence reads: CASRTLQEGDGYTF. The CDR3 nucleotides read TGTGCCAGCAGAACCCTACAGGAAGGGGATGGCTACACCTTC.

On this clone: The same CDR3 arises from other DNA sequences in this sample as well. The chain links TRBV20-1 to TRBJ1-2; D ambiguous. Trimming took off 3 bases at V and 5 bases at J, with 7 bases between the two ends. The germline V gene has CDR1 DFQATT and CDR2 SNEGSKA (reference sequence). There are 11 residues in the CDR3. This chain's CDR3 is CSARAGYGYTF. DNA of the CDR3: TGCAGTGCTAGGGCGGGGTATGGCTACACCTTC.

In nucleotides, the CDR3 is TGTGCCAGCAGCCCTAGACAGGGGGGCTTCACTGAAGCTTTCTTT. Its translation is CASSPRQGGFTEAFF. The chain couples TRBV7-2 to TRBJ1-1; 9 positions agree with TRBD1. The CDR3 loop spans 15 amino acids. Germline trimming cut 5 bases from V and 4 bases from J; bases unmatched to any gene: 8. Germline V CDR1 and CDR2: SGHTA, FQGNSA. Full variable domain (outside the CDR3, taken from reference TRBV7-2 and TRBJ1-1): GAGVSQSPSNKVTEKGKDVELRCDPISGHTALYWYRQSLGQGLEFLIYFQGNSAPDKSGLPSDRFSAERTGGSVSTLTIQRTQQEDSAVYLCASSPRQGGFTEAFFGQGTRLTVV.

The table lists this clone with a count of one. This rearrangement joins TRBV11-2 to TRBJ1-1; D uncertain. The CDR3 loop spans 13 amino acids. Trimming cost V 2 bases and J 1 base, with 5 bases left between them. CDR1 SGHAT and CDR2 FQNNGV come from the germline V gene. The CDR3 is CASSLSQNTEAFF. The DNA for the CDR3 is TGTGCCAGCAGCTTATCCCAGAACACTGAAGCTTTCTTT.

As concerns this clone: The sample contains more than one DNA sequence encoding this CDR3. The chain couples TRBV2 to TRBJ2-3; TRBD1 agrees at 7 bases. The CDR3 runs 14 residues. V was pared by 7 bases and J by 3 bases, with 7 bases of the junction left unmatched. Germline CDR1 is SNHLY and CDR2 is FYNNEI. Here the CDR3 reads CASKGTVSTDTQYF. The CDR3 DNA reads TGTGCCAGCAAAGGGACAGTCAGTACAGATACGCAGTATTTT. The variable domain in full, with the rest retrieved from reference TRBV2 and TRBJ2-3, is EPEVTQTPSHQVTQMGQEVILRCVPISNHLYFYWYRQILGQKVEFLVSFYNNEISEKSEIFDDQFSVERPDGSNFTLKIRSTKLEDSAMYFCASKGTVSTDTQYFGPGTRLTVL.